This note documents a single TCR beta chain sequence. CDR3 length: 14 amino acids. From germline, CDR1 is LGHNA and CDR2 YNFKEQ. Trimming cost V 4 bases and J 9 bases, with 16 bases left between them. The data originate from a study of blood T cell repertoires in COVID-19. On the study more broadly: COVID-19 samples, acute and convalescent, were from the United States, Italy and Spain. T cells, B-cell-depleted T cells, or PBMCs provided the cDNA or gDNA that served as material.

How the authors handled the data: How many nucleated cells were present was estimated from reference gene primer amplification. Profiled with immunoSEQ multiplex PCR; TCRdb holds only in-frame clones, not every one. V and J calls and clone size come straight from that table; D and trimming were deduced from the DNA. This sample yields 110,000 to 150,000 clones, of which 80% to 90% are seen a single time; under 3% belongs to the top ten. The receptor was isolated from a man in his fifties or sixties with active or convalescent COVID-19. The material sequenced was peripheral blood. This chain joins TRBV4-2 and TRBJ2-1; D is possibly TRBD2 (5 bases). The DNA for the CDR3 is TGTGCCAGCAGCCGCGACACTAGGTCGGGTGAGCAGTTCTTC. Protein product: CASSRDTRSGEQFF.